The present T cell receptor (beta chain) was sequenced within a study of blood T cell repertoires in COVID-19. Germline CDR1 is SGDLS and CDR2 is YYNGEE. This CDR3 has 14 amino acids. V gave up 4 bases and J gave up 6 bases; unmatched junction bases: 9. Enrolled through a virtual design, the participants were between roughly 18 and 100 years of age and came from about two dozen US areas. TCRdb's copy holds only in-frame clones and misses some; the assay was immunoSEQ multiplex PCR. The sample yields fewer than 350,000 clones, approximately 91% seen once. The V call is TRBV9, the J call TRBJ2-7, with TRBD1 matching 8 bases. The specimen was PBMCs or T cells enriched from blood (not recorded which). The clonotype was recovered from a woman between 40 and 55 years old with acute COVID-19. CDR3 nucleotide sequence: TGTGCCAGCAGCTCCAACATTGACAGGGGCGAGCAGTACTTC. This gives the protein CASSSNIDRGEQYF.